This record concerns one TCR beta chain sequence. Its target is not known. It was autoimmune disease history or systemic immunosuppression that excluded patients. Data came from immunoSEQ multiplex PCR; TCRdb stores just in-frame clones and leaves some out. The sample includes 60,000 or so clones, roughly 84% of them seen just once. This sample is part of a study of OX40 agonist ivuxolimab in advanced cancers. The wider study: The study enrolled dose-escalation patients with hepatocellular carcinoma, melanoma, renal cell or head and neck cancer. The study, taken as a whole, reports: In a subset of nonresponders, normalized T-cell clonal expansion was also low.

CDR1 and CDR2 from the germline V gene are SGHNT and YYREEE (reference sequence). CDR3 length: 14 residues. V lost 4 bases, J lost 2 bases, and 6 bases stayed unmatched. The chain employs TRBV5-4 and TRBJ2-7, with 7 bases that match TRBD2. Sequencing was performed on CD4+ or CD8+ T cells sorted from blood, taken in a trial of the OX40 agonist ivuxolimab. This receptor was identified in an adult with an advanced solid tumor such as melanoma, head and neck, liver or kidney cancer. DNA of the CDR3: TGTGCCAGCAGCGCCACCGGGGGGACCTACGAGCAGTACTTC. It translates to CASSATGGTYEQYF.